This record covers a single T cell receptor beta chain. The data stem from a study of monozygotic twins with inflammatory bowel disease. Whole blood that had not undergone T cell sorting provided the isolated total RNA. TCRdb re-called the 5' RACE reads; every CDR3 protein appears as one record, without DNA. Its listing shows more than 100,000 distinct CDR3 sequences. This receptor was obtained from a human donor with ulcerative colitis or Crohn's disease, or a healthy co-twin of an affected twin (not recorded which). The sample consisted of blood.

The CDR3 loop is CSATSGRGAGELFF. V is TRBV20-1 and J is TRBJ2-2; TCRdb's assignment of TRBD2 cannot be checked, as there is no DNA. CDR3 size: 14 residues. CDR1 is DFQATT and CDR2 is SNEGSKA in the germline V gene (reference sequence).